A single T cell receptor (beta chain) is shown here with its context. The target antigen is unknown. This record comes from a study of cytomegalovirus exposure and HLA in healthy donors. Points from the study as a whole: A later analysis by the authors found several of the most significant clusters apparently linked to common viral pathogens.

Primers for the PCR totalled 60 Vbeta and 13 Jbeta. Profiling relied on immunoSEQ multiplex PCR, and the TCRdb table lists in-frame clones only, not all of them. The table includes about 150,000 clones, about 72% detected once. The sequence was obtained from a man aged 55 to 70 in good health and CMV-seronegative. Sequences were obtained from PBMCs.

The CDR3 sequence: CASSDYSGGRSYEQYF. The CDR3 nucleotides are TGTGCCAGCAGCGATTACTCAGGGGGCAGGTCCTACGAGCAGTACTTC. The V gene is TRBV5-6, the J gene TRBJ2-5, with 8 bases fitting TRBD1. The J call may be faulty, since TRBJ2-7 better matches the DNA end. CDR1 and CDR2 from the germline V gene are SGHDT and YYEEEE. The CDR3 has 16 residues.